These 14 T cell receptor beta chains were all obtained from the same sample, sequenced in a study of CD8 T cells in ankylosing spondylitis. TCRdb processed the 5' RACE reads anew with MiXCR; each CDR3 protein has one entry. The table lists about 130,000 distinct CDR3 sequences, roughly 9% of them singletons. The sequencing input was blood, either unsorted or a sorted T cell fraction (not recorded which). The receptor source for this set is a male donor with ankylosing spondylitis or in good health (not recorded which).

This clonotype was picked up many times. The J gene is TRBJ2-3, the V gene TRBV18; TRBD2 aligns across 7 bases. V lost 3 bases, J lost 2 bases, and 8 bases stayed unmatched. This CDR3 has 16 amino acids. The germline V gene encodes CDR1 KGHSH and CDR2 LQKENI. In DNA, the CDR3 is TGTGCCAGCTCACCGTTGCCGGGAGGTACCACAGATACGCAGTATTTT. Protein product: CASSPLPGGTTDTQYF.

This clonotype was counted ten times or more. The rearrangement uses TRBV20-1 and TRBJ2-3, with D unclear. CDR1 and CDR2 (germline): DFQATT, SNEGSKA (reference sequence). Trimming removed 6 bases at V and 3 bases at J, with 16 bases between. There are 14 residues in the CDR3. In DNA, the CDR3 is TGCAGTGCCCTAAGTCTGGGTCAAACAGATACGCAGTATTTT. Amino acid sequence: CSALSLGQTDTQYF.

This clonotype was counted many times. One end of the junction fails to match germline, which may point to a read error. This chain links TRBV7-9 with TRBJ2-1, with 13 positions matching TRBD2. Germline CDR1 is SEHNR and CDR2 is FQNEAQ (reference sequence). This CDR3 is 13 amino acids long. CDR3 in amino acids: CASSLPLGLAGAF. CDR3 coding DNA: TGTGCCAGCAGCTTACCGTTAGGACTAGCGGGAGCTTTC.

This clonotype came up many times. The rearrangement joins TRBV5-6 to TRBJ2-1; TRBD1 might be the D (6 bases). CDR3 length equals 16 residues. The V end was cut by 2 bases, the J end by 3 bases, with 15 bases between. From germline, CDR1 is SGHDT and CDR2 YYEEEE. CDR3 protein: CASSLGGRAYYNEQFF. CDR3 coding DNA: TGTGCCAGCAGCTTAGGGGGTCGAGCGTACTACAATGAGCAGTTCTTC.

The chain couples TRBV29-1 to TRBJ2-3, with 14 bases lining up with TRBD2. V shed 7 bases, J shed 5 bases, and the junction held 5 bases outside the gene matches. Germline V lookup: CDR1 SQVTM, CDR2 ANQGSEA. The CDR3 has 14 amino acids. Here the CDR3 reads CSEGTSGSGDTQYF. CDR3 in DNA: TGCAGCGAGGGGACTAGCGGGAGTGGAGATACGCAGTATTTT.

In this sample, this clonotype turned up many times. The CDR3 sequence: CASSLRRRGADTQYF. In DNA form, the CDR3 reads TGTGCCAGCAGCTTAAGGCGCAGGGGGGCAGATACGCAGTATTTT. The chain employs TRBV7-8 and TRBJ2-3; possible D gene TRBD1, 7 bases. The CDR3 loop spans 15 amino acids. Germline V gene data show CDR1 as SGHVS and CDR2 as FQNEAQ. V lost 2 bases and J lost 4, with 13 bases in between.

This clonotype was recorded many times. The chain recombines TRBV5-1 with TRBJ2-3, with D maybe TRBD1 (8 bases). The CDR3 runs 15 residues. The V gene lost 5 bases and the J gene lost 4 bases, with 17 bases spanning the gap. Germline V gene sequence: CDR1 SGHRS, CDR2 YFSETQ. The CDR3: CASRPTGGGPDTQYF. The CDR3 DNA is TGCGCCAGCAGGCCAACAGGGGGGGGTCCAGATACGCAGTATTTT.

In its sample, this clonotype was seen many times. The V gene is TRBV7-2, the J gene TRBJ2-1, with 11 bases identical to TRBD2. V lost 3 bases and J lost 15; bases outside the gene matches: 10. In germline, CDR1 is SGHTA, CDR2 FQGNSA. CDR3 size: 14 residues. The CDR3, as DNA: TGTGCCAGCAGCTTCTCGGCTAGCGGGAGGATCCTGTTCTTC. This sequence encodes CASSFSASGRILFF.

This clonotype showed up many times. The chain is built from TRBV20-1 and TRBJ2-1; D is unresolved. CDR1 is DFQATT and CDR2 is SNEGSKA in the germline V gene (reference sequence). The ends were cut back, 0 bases at V and 0 bases at J, with 15 bases in the middle. CDR3 length: 17 residues. The CDR3 here is CSAREFRLGSSYNEQFF. As DNA, the CDR3 is TGCAGTGCTAGAGAATTTCGGCTGGGAAGCTCCTACAATGAGCAGTTCTTC.

J is TRBJ2-7 and V is TRBV20-1; 16 nucleotides line up with TRBD2. This CDR3 spans 14 amino acids. Germline assignment: CDR1 DFQATT and CDR2 SNEGSKA (reference sequence). V lost 4 bases to trimming and J lost 5 bases; unmatched junction nucleotides: 2. The CDR3 loop reads CSATGTSGRDEQYF. The CDR3, as DNA: TGCAGTGCTACCGGGACTAGCGGGAGGGACGAGCAGTACTTC.

As regards this clonotype: A much larger clone differs by one base, so this may be a read error. The V gene is TRBV15, the J gene TRBJ2-7; D perhaps matches TRBD2 (5 bases). Germline loops: CDR1 LNHNV, CDR2 YYDKDF (reference sequence). This CDR3 has 14 amino acids. CDR3 sequence: CATSRPGLPYDQYF. The CDR3 DNA reads TGTGCCACCAGCAGACCTGGACTGCCATACGACCAGTACTTC.

This clonotype was observed many times. V is TRBV20-1 and J is TRBJ2-7; TRBD2 is a possible D gene (5 bases). This CDR3 region has 13 residues. V was cut by 5 bases and J by 1 base, with 12 bases left in between. Germline V gene sequence: CDR1 DFQATT, CDR2 SNEGSKA (reference sequence). CDR3 coding DNA: TGCAGTGCTTCCCGACGGGGTTCCTACGAGCAGTACTTC. This encodes CSASRRGSYEQYF.

This clonotype showed up many times. This CDR3 is CASSLGGQQLNEQFF. CDR3 sequence (DNA): TGTGCCAGCAGCTTAGGGGGACAGCAACTAAATGAGCAGTTCTTC. The rearrangement joins TRBV7-6 to TRBJ2-1, with 7 nucleotides matching TRBD1. Germline V gene sequence: CDR1 SGHVS, CDR2 FNYEAQ. The V segment lost 1 base and the J segment 7 bases; nucleotides outside the gene matches: 7. The CDR3 is 15 amino acids.

This clonotype has ten or more counts. The V call is TRBV12-3 or TRBV12-4, the J call TRBJ2-7; TRBD1 matches at 7 bases. Losses at the gene ends were 3 bases for V and 7 bases for J; bases not matched to a gene: 9. The CDR3 sequence is 14 residues long. The CDR3 DNA reads as TGTGCCAGCAGTTTCGGACAGGCCACGGGGGAGCAGTACTTC. This codes for CASSFGQATGEQYF.